The 22 T cell receptor beta chains below come from one sample, sequenced in a study of preoperative IRX-2 immunotherapy in early breast cancer. Here immunoSEQ multiplex PCR was the method, and the copy in TCRdb shows in-frame clones only, minus some. Of about 98,000 clones listed, 86% are singletons. Treatment denoted: preoperative locoregional IRX-2 cytokine immunotherapy. This material consisted of tumor tissue, taken after IRX-2 immunotherapy. The receptors derive from a human donor with breast cancer.

The genes are TRBV28 and TRBJ2-7; D is unclear. The CDR3 extends over 14 amino acids. Trimming took 4 bases from V and 2 from J, leaving 12 bases between them. Germline CDR1 MDHEN, CDR2 SYDVKM. Written as DNA, the CDR3 is TGTGCCAGCAGTTCCTCGGACGTCCCCTACGAGCAGTACTTC. Translation gives CASSSSDVPYEQYF.

In this sample, this clone turned up a few times. V gene TRBV7-1 combines with J gene TRBJ2-1; 8 bases line up with TRBD2. TRBV7-1 is an ORF for which the function is uncertain. Trimming at V came to 4 bases and at J to 2 bases, leaving 4 bases not matched to a gene. The CDR3 sequence is 15 residues long. DNA for the CDR3: TGTGCCAGCAGCTTGGCGGGAGGAACCTACAATGAGCAGTTCTTC. Its protein product is CASSLAGGTYNEQFF.

The chain joins TRBV5-1 to TRBJ2-7; D is possibly TRBD1 (7 bases). Germline V CDR1 and CDR2: SGHRS, YFSETQ. This CDR3 spans 14 amino acids. V was pared by 4 bases and J by 3 bases, with 14 bases between. CDR3 sequence: CASSGGDSYYEQYF. The CDR3 DNA is TGCGCCAGCAGCGGAGGGGACAGTTACTACGAGCAGTACTTC. Complete variable domain (other parts from reference TRBV5-1 and TRBJ2-7): KAGVTQTPRYLIKTRGQQVTLSCSPISGHRSVSWYQQTPGQGLQFLFEYFSETQRNKGNFPGRFSGRQFSNSRSEMNVSTLELGDSALYLCASSGGDSYYEQYFGPGTRLTVT.

The chain combines TRBV28 with TRBJ2-7, with D perhaps assigned TRBD1 or TRBD2 (5 bases each). There are 16 residues in the CDR3. V was pared by 8 bases and J by 0 bases, with 20 bases between. Germline assignment: CDR1 MDHEN and CDR2 SYDVKM. In nucleotides, the CDR3 is TGTGCCAGCTTTTCTGGGTGGGACGGACGCTCCTACGAGCAGTACTTC. Protein product: CASFSGWDGRSYEQYF. Filled out from reference TRBV28 and TRBJ2-7, the complete variable domain reads DVKVTQSSRYLVKRTGEKVFLECVQDMDHENMFWYRQDPGLGLRLIYFSYDVKMKEKGDIPEGYSVSREKKERFSLILESASTNQTSMYLCASFSGWDGRSYEQYFGPGTRLTVT.

The rearrangement uses TRBV28 and TRBJ2-6; D not resolved. V dropped 8 bases and J dropped 3 bases, with 5 bases sitting between them. This CDR3 comprises 12 residues. From germline, CDR1 is MDHEN and CDR2 SYDVKM. The CDR3 DNA sequence: TGTGCCAGCGGGGTTGGGGCCAACGTCCTGACTTTC. This sequence encodes CASGVGANVLTF.

The chain joins TRBV15 to TRBJ2-5; D gene uncertain. Trimming removed 3 bases from V and 0 bases from J, with 14 bases in between. Germline CDR1 is LNHNV and CDR2 is YYDKDF (reference sequence). The CDR3 has 16 residues. The CDR3 DNA reads as TGTGCCACCAGCAGGGCGAGGCAGGCCTACCAAGAGACCCAGTACTTC. Translated: CATSRARQAYQETQYF.

The chain combines TRBV28 with TRBJ2-5, with D possibly TRBD2 on 6 matching bases. The V end lost 1 base, the J end lost 2 bases, and 11 bases lay between the germline ends. CDR3 length: 15 amino acids. Germline-derived CDR1 and CDR2 are MDHEN and SYDVKM. This chain's CDR3 is CASSLSSLAQETQYF. In DNA form, the CDR3 reads TGTGCCAGCAGTTTATCATCACTAGCACAAGAGACCCAGTACTTC.

This rearrangement joins TRBV5-1 to TRBJ2-5; D might be TRBD2 (6 bases). The V end was cut by 4 bases, the J end by 5 bases, with 15 bases between. CDR3 size: 14 residues. Germline V gene sequence: CDR1 SGHRS, CDR2 YFSETQ. CDR3 nucleotides: TGCGCCAGCAGCCCGGAGGCGGGATGGGAGACCCAGTACTTC. Translating gives CASSPEAGWETQYF.

The chain has TRBV6-8 and TRBJ2-2, with 9 bases matching TRBD1. CDR3 length equals 14 residues. Germline V gives CDR1 MNHGY, CDR2 SAAAGT. The V gene end was trimmed by 9 bases and the J gene end by 1 base; junction bases not matched to a gene: 3. CDR3 coding DNA: TGTGCCAGTACGGGACAGGGGAACACCGGGGAGCTGTTTTTT. Its translation is CASTGQGNTGELFF.

The chain carries TRBV10-3 and TRBJ2-6, with 8 bases identical to TRBD2. Trimming took 2 bases from V and 0 from J; bases not matched to a gene: 21. The CDR3 extends over 23 amino acids. Germline assignment: CDR1 ENHRY and CDR2 SYGVKD. The CDR3 region has the DNA TGTGCCATCAGTGAGAGCGGGTTATCCGGGAGGGTAACAGAACCCTCTGGGGCCAACGTCCTGACTTTC. As protein: CAISESGLSGRVTEPSGANVLTF.

This clone was counted at least ten times. This chain joins TRBV11-3 and TRBJ2-3; D remains ambiguous. This CDR3 spans 14 amino acids. Trimming removed 6 bases at V and 2 bases at J, with 12 bases between. CDR1 and CDR2 (germline): SGHNT, YENEEA. CDR3 amino acids: CASSSDGSTDTQYF. The DNA for the CDR3 is TGTGCCAGCAGTTCAGATGGGTCCACAGATACGCAGTATTTT.

The rearrangement joins TRBV5-1 to TRBJ1-1; D ambiguous. Trimming removed 4 bases from V and 0 bases from J, with 16 bases in between. The CDR3 length is 16 residues. CDR1 is SGHRS and CDR2 is YFSETQ in the germline V gene. The CDR3 loop is CASSPNWVRMNTEAFF. In DNA, the CDR3 is TGCGCCAGCAGCCCAAATTGGGTTAGAATGAACACTGAAGCTTTCTTT.

This rearrangement joins TRBV11-3 to TRBJ1-2; D gene unclear. This CDR3 spans 14 amino acids. Between the trimmed V and J ends, which lost 7 bases and 2 bases, there was a span of 14 bases. Germline-derived CDR1 and CDR2 are SGHNT and YENEEA. The CDR3 sequence is CASNPGPENYGYTF. As DNA, the CDR3 is TGTGCCAGCAACCCCGGGCCTGAAAACTATGGCTACACCTTC. Full variable domain (remainder filled in from reference TRBV11-3 and TRBJ1-2): EAGVVQSPRYKIIEKKQPVAFWCNPISGHNTLYWYLQNLGQGPELLIRYENEEAVDDSQLPKDRFSAERLKGVDSTLKIQPAELGDSAVYLCASNPGPENYGYTFGSGTRLTVV.

Comments on this clone: An end of the junction differs from the germline gene, which may be a read error. The chain employs TRBV11-3 and TRBJ2-7; 7 nucleotides match TRBD1. CDR1 is SGHNT and CDR2 is YENEEA in the germline V gene. The CDR3 loop spans 14 amino acids. The CDR3 DNA reads as TGTGCCAGCAGCATAGACAGGGAGAGATACGAGCAGTACTTC. As protein: CASSIDRERYEQYF.

The gene calls are TRBV11-1 and TRBJ2-5; 13 nucleotides match TRBD2. V lost 5 bases and J lost 0; bases outside the gene matches: 3. Looked up from germline, CDR1 is SGHAT and CDR2 is FQDESV (reference sequence). The CDR3 length is 16 residues. The CDR3 sequence is CASSPGTSGNQETQYF. DNA of the CDR3: TGTGCCAGCAGCCCCGGGACTAGCGGGAACCAAGAGACCCAGTACTTC.

The chain couples TRBV28 to TRBJ2-7; TRBD1 or TRBD2 may be the D gene (5 bases each). Trimming shortened V by 2 bases and J by 4 bases, and 15 bases separated the two germline ends. The CDR3 runs to 15 residues. Germline V gene lookup returns CDR1 MDHEN and CDR2 SYDVKM. The CDR3 nucleotides are TGTGCCAGCAGTTTAACCGGGACCCAAAAGTACGAGCAGTACTTC. As protein: CASSLTGTQKYEQYF.

This clone was recorded only once. The chain employs TRBV7-1 and TRBJ2-3, with TRBD1 identical over 9 bases. TRBV7-1 counts as an open reading frame of uncertain function. V was clipped by 4 bases and J by 2 bases; unmatched bases: 4. CDR3 length equals 15 residues. CDR3 sequence: CASSWDRDNTDTQYF. CDR3 DNA: TGTGCCAGCAGCTGGGACAGGGACAACACAGATACGCAGTATTTT.

The genes are TRBV28 and TRBJ1-2, with D possibly matching TRBD1 (6 bases). Trimming removed 5 bases from V and 4 bases from J, with 14 bases in between. Germline CDR1 MDHEN, CDR2 SYDVKM. This CDR3 comprises 14 residues. CDR3 bases: TGTGCCAGCAGTGGGGGGGGGCACCTCTATGGCTACACCTTC. It encodes CASSGGGHLYGYTF.

The J gene is TRBJ1-1, the V gene TRBV6-8; D gene uncertain. Trimming cost V 5 bases and J 0 bases, with 10 bases left between them. Germline CDR1 is MNHGY and CDR2 is SAAAGT. The CDR3 runs 14 residues. The CDR3: CASSRGPLNTEAFF. CDR3 bases: TGTGCCAGCAGTCGAGGACCACTGAACACTGAAGCTTTCTTT.

The J gene is TRBJ1-1, the V gene TRBV6-7; D ambiguous. TRBV6-7 belongs to the ORF category, with a function that is uncertain. V was pared by 5 bases and J by 0 bases, with 7 bases between. This CDR3 is built from 13 residues. The CDR3 DNA follows: TGTGCCAGCAGTGAATACCTGAACACTGAAGCTTTCTTT. Translation: CASSEYLNTEAFF.

The rearrangement joins TRBV5-1 to TRBJ2-7; TRBD1 might be the D (6 bases). This CDR3 has 18 residues. CDR1 SGHRS and CDR2 YFSETQ come from the germline V gene. V lost 0 bases to trimming and J lost 4 bases, with 23 bases between them. In DNA, the CDR3 is TGCGCCAGCAGCTTGGGGGTTTACAGGGTGGAGAGACAATACGAGCAGTACTTC. It translates to CASSLGVYRVERQYEQYF.

This clone was recorded at least ten times. J is TRBJ1-2 and V is TRBV11-3, with 9 positions matching TRBD1. The J segment lost 8 bases and the V segment lost 0 bases, leaving 10 bases of the junction unmatched. CDR3 length: 16 amino acids. Per germline, CDR1 SGHNT and CDR2 YENEEA. The CDR3 nucleotides are TGTGCCAGCAGCTTAGAGTGGGACAGGGAGTTGTCGGGCTACACCTTC. Protein sequence: CASSLEWDRELSGYTF.